These 6 T cell receptor beta chains share one sample of origin, sequenced in a study of T cell clones after liver transplantation. This table comes from immunoSEQ multiplex PCR, and its TCRdb copy is limited to in-frame clones, with some not included. The sample yields around 97,000 clones, approximately 79% seen once. Sequenced material: CD4+ T cells from blood, taken around 50 months after liver transplant. These receptors all come from a human patient who received a liver transplant. Part of the T cell pool may stem from the graft donor.

The chain employs TRBV5-5 and TRBJ1-1; 7 positions match TRBD1. The CDR3 has 14 residues. Trimming cost V 3 bases and J 1 base; bases outside gene matches: 3. The germline gives CDR1 SGHKS, CDR2 YYEKEE (reference sequence). The CDR3 loop is CASSWGQRNTEAFF. The CDR3 coding sequence is TGTGCCAGCAGCTGGGGACAGAGGAACACTGAAGCTTTCTTT.

This chain links TRBV19 with TRBJ1-5, with D unclear. This CDR3 comprises 17 residues. The germline V gene has CDR1 LNHDA and CDR2 SQIVND (reference sequence). V lost 3 bases and J lost 0, with 15 bases in between. In DNA, the CDR3 is TGTGCCAGTAGTATCCCAGTTAACCCATATAGCAATCAGCCCCAGCATTTT. This sequence encodes CASSIPVNPYSNQPQHF.

In its sample, this clone was seen a few times. CDR3 amino acids: CASSYYLSGYTF. For the CDR3, the DNA is TGTGCCAGCAGTTACTACCTTTCAGGCTACACCTTC. This rearrangement joins TRBV6-6 to TRBJ1-2; D uncertain. The CDR3 has 12 residues. The germline V gene encodes CDR1 MNHNY and CDR2 SVGAGI (reference sequence). The V gene lost 1 base and the J gene lost 8 bases, with 8 bases spanning the gap.

This clone was counted only a few times. V is TRBV7-9 and J is TRBJ1-4; 9 nucleotides match TRBD1. After removal of 0 bases from V and 6 bases from J, the junction contained 5 bases not matched to a gene. The length of the CDR3 is 16 residues. Per the germline V gene, CDR1 is SEHNR and CDR2 is FQNEAQ (reference sequence). The CDR3 protein is CASSLAGTGRYEKLFF. The CDR3 bases are TGTGCCAGCAGCTTAGCGGGGACAGGGCGCTATGAAAAACTGTTTTTT.

This chain links TRBV2 with TRBJ2-7; 8 positions match TRBD2. Per germline, CDR1 SNHLY and CDR2 FYNNEI. CDR3 length: 15 residues. V shed 3 bases and J 2 bases; nucleotides not matched to a gene: 6. The DNA of the CDR3 is TGTGCCAGCAGTGATAGAAGAGCGGGGGCCTACGAGCAGTACTTC. Its translation is CASSDRRAGAYEQYF.

The rearrangement uses TRBV5-4 and TRBJ2-5; D perhaps matches TRBD2 (6 bases). Germline lookup yields CDR1 SGHNT and CDR2 YYREEE (reference sequence). Trimming removed 0 bases from V and 0 bases from J, with 9 bases in between. CDR3 length equals 15 residues. The CDR3 nucleotides are TGTGCCAGCAGCTTGGAGCGGGCGTACCAAGAGACCCAGTACTTC. Protein sequence: CASSLERAYQETQYF.